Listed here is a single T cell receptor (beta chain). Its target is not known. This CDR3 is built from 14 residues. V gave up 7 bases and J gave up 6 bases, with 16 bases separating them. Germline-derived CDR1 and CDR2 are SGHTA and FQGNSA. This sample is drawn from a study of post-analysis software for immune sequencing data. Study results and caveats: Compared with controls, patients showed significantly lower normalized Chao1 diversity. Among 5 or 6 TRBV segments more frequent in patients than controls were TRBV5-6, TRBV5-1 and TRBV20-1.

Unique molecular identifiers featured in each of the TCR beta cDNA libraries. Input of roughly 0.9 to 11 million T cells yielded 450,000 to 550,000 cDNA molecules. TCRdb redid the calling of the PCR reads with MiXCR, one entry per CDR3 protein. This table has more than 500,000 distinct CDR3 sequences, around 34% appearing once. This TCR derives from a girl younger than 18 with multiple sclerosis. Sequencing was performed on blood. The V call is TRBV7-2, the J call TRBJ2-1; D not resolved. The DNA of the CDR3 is TGTGCCAGCACCCTCGACCTCCCAAGCAATGAGCAGTTCTTC. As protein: CASTLDLPSNEQFF.